This paragraph covers one T cell receptor beta chain sequence. The antigen remains unidentified. With V trimmed by 9 bases and J by 2 bases, 3 bases remained unmatched. CDR3 length: 12 amino acids. Germline loops: CDR1 MGHDK, CDR2 SYGVNS. This sample was included in a study of cytomegalovirus exposure and HLA in healthy donors. Study details: Out of about 360 genotyped donors, roughly 80% belonged to the Caucasian-associated ancestry cluster.

Overall study findings and caveats: Immune exposure information available was restricted to CMV serostatus. Per a later analysis, 18,000 or so TCR beta sequences showed association with HLA alleles at 0.05 false discovery rate.

PCR was performed using 60 Vbeta and 13 Jbeta primers. The assay was immunoSEQ multiplex PCR, and TCRdb's table has in-frame clones only and misses some. The sample lists roughly 180,000 clones, more than 65% occurring once. The material sequenced was PBMCs. The receptor's source is a female donor in good health and CMV-seronegative. The chain is built from TRBV25-1 and TRBJ2-7, with 8 bases identical to TRBD1. In DNA form, the CDR3 reads TGTGCCAGTGGGGACAGGACCTACGAGCAGTACTTC. Translation: CASGDRTYEQYF.